This T cell receptor beta chain was identified in a study of CD8 T cells in ankylosing spondylitis. Study-wide findings and caveats: Characteristic of ankylosing spondylitis blood, it appeared, was a TCR beta motif comprising about eight highly homologous variants.

Germline lookup yields CDR1 SQVTM and CDR2 ANQGSEA. V lost 3 bases and J lost 5, with 5 bases in between. The CDR3 spans 10 residues. TCRdb called the 5' RACE reads again in MiXCR, with one record for every CDR3 protein. The sample records about 92,000 distinct CDR3 sequences, about 8.8% being singletons. This clonotype came up many times. Its target is not known. The rearrangement uses TRBV29-1 and TRBJ2-7; D is uncertain. The TCR sequence derives from a male donor with ankylosing spondylitis or in good health (not recorded which). Material: blood, either unsorted or a sorted T cell fraction (not recorded which). CDR3 in amino acids: CSVEIDEQYF. CDR3 bases: TGCAGCGTTGAGATTGACGAGCAGTACTTC.